Shown below are 18 T cell receptor beta chains from a single sample sequenced in a study of OX40 agonist ivuxolimab in advanced cancers. Only in-frame clones appear in the TCRdb table, and some are missing; sequencing was by immunoSEQ multiplex PCR. The table records about 40,000 clones, 80% to 90% of them present only once. The specimen was CD4+ or CD8+ T cells sorted from blood, collected in a trial of the OX40 agonist ivuxolimab. Receptors originate from an adult with an advanced solid tumor such as melanoma, head and neck, liver or kidney cancer.

V usage is TRBV6-1 and J usage is TRBJ2-1; 8 bases are a match to TRBD2. The germline CDR1 and CDR2 sequences are MNHNS and SASEGT. V was clipped by 3 bases and J by 6 bases; unmatched bases: 7. There are 15 residues in the CDR3. For the CDR3, the DNA is TGTGCCAGCAGTGATCTGGGACTAGGAATCAATGAGCAGTTCTTC. The encoded protein is CASSDLGLGINEQFF.

The V call is TRBV7-6, the J call TRBJ2-5; perhaps TRBD2 as D (7 bases). This CDR3 has 15 amino acids. V was shortened by 1 base and J by 8 bases, with 17 bases between the two germline ends. In germline, CDR1 is SGHVS, CDR2 FNYEAQ. The CDR3 sequence is CASSLETYREGTQYF. Here the CDR3 DNA reads TGTGCCAGCAGCTTAGAAACCTACAGGGAGGGTACCCAGTACTTC. The full variable domain, rest sourced from reference TRBV7-6 and TRBJ2-5, is GAGVSQSPRYKVTKRGQDVALRCDPISGHVSLYWYRQALGQGPEFLTYFNYEAQQDKSGLPNDRFSAERPEGSISTLTIQRTEQRDSAMYRCASSLETYREGTQYFGPGTRLLVL.

The genes are TRBV5-8 and TRBJ2-3, with TRBD1 identical over 7 bases. Germline lookup yields CDR1 SGHTS and CDR2 YDEGEE. The CDR3 totals 14 residues. With V trimmed by 0 bases and J by 8 bases, 6 bases remained unmatched. The CDR3 DNA reads TGTGCCAGCAGCTTGGAGTCCAGGGGGTTTACGCAGTATTTT. This translates into CASSLESRGFTQYF.

The chain couples TRBV7-9 to TRBJ1-1; no definite D call. The V gene's germline CDR1 is SEHNR and CDR2 FQNEAQ (reference sequence). The length of the CDR3 is 13 residues. V gave up 5 bases and J gave up 0 bases, with 7 bases separating them. The CDR3, as DNA: TGTGCCAGCAGCCGGCCGGTGAACACTGAAGCTTTCTTT. This sequence encodes CASSRPVNTEAFF.

The chain combines TRBV5-1 with TRBJ1-6; D is possibly TRBD1 (5 bases). Germline V gene lookup returns CDR1 SGHRS and CDR2 YFSETQ. With 0 bases removed from V and 7 bases from J, the gap between germline ends came to 11 bases. This CDR3 has 15 residues. This CDR3 reads CASSLAAGTNSPLHF. In nucleotides, the CDR3 is TGCGCCAGCAGCTTGGCCGCCGGGACGAATTCACCCCTCCACTTT.

This clone was seen once. J is TRBJ2-3 and V is TRBV10-3; a weak D match, TRBD2 (6 bases). Deletions cut 6 bases from V and 6 bases from J, with 19 bases between. The germline V gene has CDR1 ENHRY and CDR2 SYGVKD. This CDR3 contains 15 residues. The CDR3 loop reads CAISPGLLTTDTQYF. CDR3 nucleotide sequence: TGTGCCATCAGCCCGGGACTCCTAACCACGGATACGCAGTATTTT.

This chain links TRBV5-4 with TRBJ2-2; TRBD1 agrees at 8 bases. V shed 3 bases and J 5 bases; nucleotides not matched to a gene: 6. The CDR3 runs to 15 residues. Per germline, CDR1 SGHNT and CDR2 YYREEE (reference sequence). CDR3 in amino acids: CASSSDRVGTGELFF. The CDR3 DNA reads as TGTGCCAGCAGCTCGGACAGGGTGGGGACCGGGGAGCTGTTTTTT.

The count of this clone is one. CDR3 in amino acids: CASHPGTLPYEQYF. CDR3 bases: TGTGCCAGCCACCCAGGGACGTTACCCTACGAGCAGTACTTC. The V gene is TRBV28, the J gene TRBJ2-7; the D call may be TRBD1 or TRBD2 (5 bases each). In germline, CDR1 is MDHEN, CDR2 SYDVKM. V lost 8 bases to trimming and J lost 2 bases, with 16 bases between them. CDR3 size: 14 residues.

The chain uses TRBV19 and TRBJ2-2; D not resolved. The CDR3 is 14 amino acids. Germline values: CDR1 LNHDA, CDR2 SQIVND (reference sequence). The ends were cut back, 7 bases at V and 2 bases at J, with 11 bases in the middle. Here the CDR3 reads CASKLGFNTGELFF. CDR3 sequence (DNA): TGTGCCAGTAAATTAGGGTTCAACACCGGGGAGCTGTTTTTT.

V usage is TRBV30 and J usage is TRBJ2-5; TRBD1 matches 8 bases. This CDR3 contains 14 residues. J lost 5 bases, V lost 1 base, and 6 bases had no gene match. The germline CDR1 and CDR2 sequences are GTSNPN and SVGIG (reference sequence). As DNA, the CDR3 is TGTGCCTGGAGTGAGGGCTACAGGGGGGAGACCCAGTACTTC. Translation: CAWSEGYRGETQYF.

V is TRBV4-3 and J is TRBJ2-2, with TRBD1 identical over 8 bases. This CDR3 has 17 amino acids. The V segment lost 0 bases and the J segment 1 base; nucleotides outside the gene matches: 4. CDR1 and CDR2 from the germline V gene are LGHNA and YSLEER. The CDR3 DNA is TGCGCCAGCAGCCAAGATGGGGGGACAGGGAACACCGGGGAGCTGTTTTTT. This gives the protein CASSQDGGTGNTGELFF.

This rearrangement joins TRBV30 to TRBJ2-3; TRBD2 agrees at 11 bases. The CDR3 length is 16 residues. The junction had 5 bases not matched to a gene; V was cut back by 1 base and J by 2 bases. CDR1 is GTSNPN and CDR2 is SVGIG in the germline V gene (reference sequence). The CDR3 reads CAWSGGLAGFTDTQYF. The CDR3 DNA reads TGTGCCTGGAGTGGAGGACTAGCGGGCTTCACAGATACGCAGTATTTT.

This sequence joins TRBV6-5 and TRBJ1-6; D is possibly TRBD1 (5 bases). Trimming left V 6 bases short and J 5 bases short, with 14 bases between. This CDR3 spans 15 amino acids. The V gene's germline CDR1 is MNHEY and CDR2 SVGAGI. CDR3 sequence (DNA): TGTGCCAGCAGCCTGGGACTTCCAGATAATTCACCCCTCCACTTT. As protein: CASSLGLPDNSPLHF.

The V call is TRBV7-9, the J call TRBJ2-2, with D uncertain. CDR1 is SEHNR and CDR2 is FQNEAQ in the germline V gene (reference sequence). Trimming took off 4 bases at V and 5 bases at J, with 17 bases between the two ends. The CDR3 totals 16 residues. CDR3 sequence (DNA): TGTGCCAGCAGCTCACCAGTCCTAGTCAGGACCGGGGAGCTGTTTTTT. Translated, it gives CASSSPVLVRTGELFF.

V and J are TRBV2 and TRBJ1-4; TRBD1 agrees at 8 bases. The CDR3 sequence is 15 residues long. V dropped 6 bases and J dropped 4; count of bases not matched to a gene: 7. Germline lookup yields CDR1 SNHLY and CDR2 FYNNEI. The CDR3 nucleotides read TGTGCCAGCAGGATGAACAGGGGGGATAATGAAAAACTGTTTTTT. Its protein product is CASRMNRGDNEKLFF.

The chain employs TRBV6-1 and TRBJ2-5, with D perhaps matching TRBD1 (6 bases). V was trimmed by 6 bases and J by 5 bases, leaving 16 bases between them. The germline V gene has CDR1 MNHNS and CDR2 SASEGT. CDR3 size: 14 residues. This chain's CDR3 is CASSRDIPRETQYF. As DNA, the CDR3 is TGTGCCAGCAGCAGGGACATCCCTCGGGAGACCCAGTACTTC.

This chain joins TRBV30 and TRBJ1-5; the match to TRBD1 covers 7 bases. CDR3 size: 14 residues. Looked up from germline, CDR1 is GTSNPN and CDR2 is SVGIG (reference sequence). J was trimmed by 9 bases and V by 0 bases; bases with no gene match: 8. In nucleotides, the CDR3 is TGTGCCTGGAGTGTTAACAGGGGTGAGGGGCCCCAGCATTTT. This gives the protein CAWSVNRGEGPQHF.

The V and J genes are TRBV30 and TRBJ1-5, with D possibly being TRBD1 (6 bases). Between the trimmed V and J ends, which lost 3 bases and 7 bases, there was a span of 16 bases. The CDR3 extends over 14 amino acids. Germline assignment: CDR1 GTSNPN and CDR2 SVGIG (reference sequence). CDR3 protein: CAWRGAGAGQPQHF. The CDR3, as DNA: TGTGCCTGGAGGGGGGCAGGGGCAGGACAGCCCCAGCATTTT.